The next 7 T cell receptor beta chains were all read from a single sample in a study of blood T cells in healthy people across ages. PCR was performed a second time for about 7 to 12 cycles using a sample-barcoded 5' primer and a J-beta primer mix. One entry per CDR3 protein, called by TCRdb with MiXCR from the 5' RACE reads. The data hold 1.5 million to 2 million distinct CDR3 sequences, with around 35% observed a single time. Sequenced: blood. These receptors were taken from a woman aged 25 to 39 in good health.

The chain combines TRBV5-4 with TRBJ2-5; 11 nucleotides agree with TRBD2. The CDR3 length is 15 residues. Trimming cost V 4 bases and J 3 bases; bases outside gene matches: 5. Germline V lookup: CDR1 SGHNT, CDR2 YYREEE (reference sequence). The CDR3 spells CASSHGTSGEETQYF. In nucleotides, the CDR3 is TGTGCCAGCAGCCATGGGACTAGCGGAGAAGAGACCCAGTACTTC.

J is TRBJ1-6 and V is TRBV2; D gene unclear. Germline V gene sequence: CDR1 SNHLY, CDR2 FYNNEI. V lost 7 bases to trimming and J lost 0 bases, with 13 bases between them. This CDR3 is 16 amino acids long. For the CDR3, the DNA is TGTGCCAGCATCGGATGGCCGAGCTCCTATAATTCACCCCTCCACTTT. Its translation is CASIGWPSSYNSPLHF.

This clonotype was observed a handful of times. The genes are TRBV20-1 and TRBJ2-1; TRBD2 aligns across 10 bases. The V and J ends lost 5 bases and 6 bases, in that order; junction bases with no gene match: 16. The CDR3 covers 17 residues. Germline loops: CDR1 DFQATT, CDR2 SNEGSKA (reference sequence). In DNA form, the CDR3 reads TGCAGTGCTGGGGGACTAGCGAGAGGGGTATGGGGCAATGAGCAGTTCTTC. It encodes CSAGGLARGVWGNEQFF.

This clonotype was counted a single time. CDR3 sequence: CASSQAFIVNTEAFF. Here the CDR3 DNA reads TGCGCCAGCAGCCAAGCTTTCATTGTGAACACTGAAGCTTTCTTT. This chain connects TRBV4-1 to TRBJ1-1, with D unclear. Germline loops: CDR1 MGHRA, CDR2 YSYEKL. The CDR3 is 15 residues long. V was cut by 1 base and J by 0 bases, with 9 bases left in between.

Here the CDR3 DNA reads TGTGCCACCAGCGGGGCCTACAATGAGCAGTTCTTC. It codes for CATSGAYNEQFF. This chain connects TRBV15 to TRBJ2-1; no clear D gene. Germline V gene lookup returns CDR1 LNHNV and CDR2 YYDKDF (reference sequence). The CDR3 runs to 12 residues. V gave up 5 bases and J gave up 2 bases, with 4 bases separating them. The full variable domain, in which reference TRBV15 and TRBJ2-1 provide the parts outside the CDR3, is DAMVIQNPRYQVTQFGKPVTLSCSQTLNHNVMYWYQQKSSQAPKLLFHYYDKDFNNEADTPDNFQSRRPNTSFCFLDIRSPGLGDTAMYLCATSGAYNEQFFGPGTRLTVL.

This chain links TRBV28 with TRBJ2-5; tentatively, D is TRBD1 (6 bases). Germline loops: CDR1 MDHEN, CDR2 SYDVKM. This CDR3 has 15 residues. The germline V and J ends were trimmed by 3 bases and 4 bases, with 15 bases remaining between them. The chain's CDR3 is CASSLVGAQRETQYF. The CDR3 DNA follows: TGTGCCAGCAGTTTGGTGGGGGCGCAGCGAGAGACCCAGTACTTC.

The chain links TRBV5-6 to TRBJ2-1, with D tentatively TRBD2 (5 bases). Germline V lookup: CDR1 SGHDT, CDR2 YYEEEE. The CDR3 is 19 residues long. Trimming pared 4 bases from V and 1 base from J, leaving 24 bases between. The DNA for the CDR3 is TGTGCCAGCAGCCGCCGTCGGGCGGGCCATTGCTCTTCCTACAATGAGCAGTTCTTC. It is translated as CASSRRRAGHCSSYNEQFF. Drawing the rest from reference TRBV5-6 and TRBJ2-1, the complete variable domain is DAGVTQSPTHLIKTRGQQVTLRCSPKSGHDTVSWYQQALGQGPQFIFQYYEEEERQRGNFPDRFSGHQFPNYSSELNVNALLLGDSALYLCASSRRRAGHCSSYNEQFFGPGTRLTVL.